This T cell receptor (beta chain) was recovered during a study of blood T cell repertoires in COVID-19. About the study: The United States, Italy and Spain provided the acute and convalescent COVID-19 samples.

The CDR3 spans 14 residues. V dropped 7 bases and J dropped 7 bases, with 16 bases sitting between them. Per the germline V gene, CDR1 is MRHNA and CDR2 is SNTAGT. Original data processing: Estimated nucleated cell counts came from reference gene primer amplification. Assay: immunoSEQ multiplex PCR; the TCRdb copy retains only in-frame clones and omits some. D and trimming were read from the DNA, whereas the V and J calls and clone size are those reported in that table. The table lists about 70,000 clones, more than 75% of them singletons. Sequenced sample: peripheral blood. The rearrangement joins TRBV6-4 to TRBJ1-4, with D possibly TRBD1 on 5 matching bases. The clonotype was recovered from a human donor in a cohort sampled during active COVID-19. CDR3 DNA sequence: TGTGCCAGCAAGAAGCAGGGTAGTCGTGAAAAACTGTTTTTT. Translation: CASKKQGSREKLFF.